This T cell receptor beta chain was identified in a study of OX40 agonist ivuxolimab in advanced cancers. Regarding the complete study: Ivuxolimab, which targeted the costimulatory receptor OX40 (CD134), was an agonistic, fully human IgG2 monoclonal antibody. Intravenous ivuxolimab was administered to patients every 2 weeks at six dose levels: 0.01, 0.1, 0.3, 1.5, 3 and 10 mg/kg. Among the roughly 52 dose-escalation patients, about 19 had hepatocellular carcinoma, around 15 melanoma, 9 renal cell carcinoma and 9 head and neck cancer. In the dose-escalation cohort, 82.7% of patients were male, and the mean age was approximately 60 years, with a range of roughly 20 to 80. Patients were allowed to have had prior anti-PD-1, anti-PD-L1 or anti-CTLA-4 therapy, and around 43% of the dose-escalation patients had been treated with checkpoint inhibitors. Partial responses were achieved by three dose-escalation patients, of whom one had hepatocellular carcinoma and two had cutaneous melanoma. Peripheral TCRbeta sequencing aimed to test whether ivuxolimab altered TCR sequence diversity and caused clonal T-cell expansion. The monotherapy dose-escalation portion (N ≈ 55 patients) of the phase I ivuxolimab trial is reported in the paper.

A remark on this clone: The target of this receptor is not known. One base away there is no much larger clone; base qualities are not given.

The trial excluded patients who had a history of autoimmune disease or who were on systemic immunosuppression. Peripheral blood for TCR sequencing was collected from all dose cohorts at baseline, on cycle 4 day 1, and on cycle 7 day 1. Samples were obtained from an open-label, multicenter, first-in-human phase I dose-escalation trial of ivuxolimab. Adults with locally advanced or metastatic melanoma, renal cell carcinoma, hepatocellular carcinoma or head and neck squamous cell carcinoma were enrolled in the trial. Before TCR sequencing, CD4+ T cells and CD8+ T cells from peripheral blood were sorted into separate populations. V is cut by 0 bases and J by 3 bases, and the space between the germline ends is 12 bases. CDR1 and CDR2, looked up from the germline V gene, are MGHRA and YSYEKL. Counted from cysteine to phenylalanine, this CDR3 has 15 amino acids. The DNA shown is the 45-base CDR3, in frame from base 1.

What the study reported, not specific to this receptor: On average, CD8+ T cells showed more expanded clones than CD4+ T cells after ivuxolimab. Low levels of normalized T-cell clonal expansion were also seen in some patients who did not respond. At doses from 0.1 to 3.0 mg/kg, clonal expansion was seen in both CD4+ and CD8+ blood T cells between baseline and week 6. The antigen specificity of the clonally expanded peripheral T cells was not determined. Partial responders in the 0.1-3.0 mg/kg groups had among the lowest normalized peripheral clonal expansion, especially among CD8+ T cells.

For sequencing of the TCRbeta CDR3 region, genomic DNA was extracted from the sorted cells. The immunoSEQ Assay was used for sequencing of TCRbeta CDR3 regions. In its TCRdb copy, this immuneACCESS table keeps in-frame sequences only and misses some clones. Where compared with another copy, unresolved V genes explain less than half of these, and the others have no known cause. This sample is represented by approximately 17,000 clones; over 70% of them were singletons. The ten most abundant clones make up roughly 16% of the sample. The sequencing used CD4+ or CD8+ T cells sorted from blood, collected in a trial of the OX40 agonist ivuxolimab. The chain joins TRBV4-1 to TRBJ2-7; D gene: possibly TRBD2, on 6 matching bases. The source of this sequence is an adult with an advanced solid tumor such as melanoma, head and neck, liver or kidney cancer. CDR3 loop: CASSQESEEGYEQYF. The nucleotides are TGCGCCAGCAGCCAAGAATCAGAGGAGGGCTACGAGCAGTACTTC.